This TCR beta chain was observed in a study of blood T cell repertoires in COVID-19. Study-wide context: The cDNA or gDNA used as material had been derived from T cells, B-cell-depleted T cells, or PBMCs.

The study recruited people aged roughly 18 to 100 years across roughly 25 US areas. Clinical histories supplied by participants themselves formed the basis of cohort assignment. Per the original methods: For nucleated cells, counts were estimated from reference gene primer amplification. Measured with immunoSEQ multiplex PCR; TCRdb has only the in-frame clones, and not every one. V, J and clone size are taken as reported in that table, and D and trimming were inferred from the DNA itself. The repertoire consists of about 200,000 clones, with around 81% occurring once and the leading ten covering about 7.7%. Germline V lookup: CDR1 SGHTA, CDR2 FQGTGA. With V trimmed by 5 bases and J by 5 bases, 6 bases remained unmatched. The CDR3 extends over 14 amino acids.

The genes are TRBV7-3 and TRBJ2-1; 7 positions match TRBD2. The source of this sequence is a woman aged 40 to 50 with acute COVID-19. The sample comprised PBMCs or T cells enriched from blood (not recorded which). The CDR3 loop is CASSTKGLDNEQFF. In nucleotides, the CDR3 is TGTGCCAGCAGCACCAAAGGACTAGACAATGAGCAGTTCTTC.